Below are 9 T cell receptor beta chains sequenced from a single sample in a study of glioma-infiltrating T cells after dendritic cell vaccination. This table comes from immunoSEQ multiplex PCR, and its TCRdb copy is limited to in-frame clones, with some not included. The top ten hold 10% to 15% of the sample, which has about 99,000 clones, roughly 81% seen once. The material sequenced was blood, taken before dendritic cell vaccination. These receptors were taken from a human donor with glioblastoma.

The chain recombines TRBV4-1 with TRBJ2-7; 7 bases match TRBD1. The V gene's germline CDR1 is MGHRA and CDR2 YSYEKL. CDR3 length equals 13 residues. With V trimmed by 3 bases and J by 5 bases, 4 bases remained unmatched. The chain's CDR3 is CASSQNRGHEQYF. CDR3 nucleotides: TGCGCCAGCAGCCAGAACAGGGGCCACGAGCAGTACTTC.

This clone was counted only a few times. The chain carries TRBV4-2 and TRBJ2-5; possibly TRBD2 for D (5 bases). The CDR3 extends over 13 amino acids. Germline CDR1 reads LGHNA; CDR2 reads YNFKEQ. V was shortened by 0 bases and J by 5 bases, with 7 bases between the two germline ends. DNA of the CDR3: TGTGCCAGCAGCCAAGACCCGGGGGAGACCCAGTACTTC. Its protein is CASSQDPGETQYF.

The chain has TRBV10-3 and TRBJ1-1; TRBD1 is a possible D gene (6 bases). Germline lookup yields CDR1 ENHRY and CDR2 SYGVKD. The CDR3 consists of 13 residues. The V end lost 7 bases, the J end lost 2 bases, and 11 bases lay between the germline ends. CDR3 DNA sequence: TGTGCCATCAAAGAACAGGGAAACACTGAAGCTTTCTTT. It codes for CAIKEQGNTEAFF.

The CDR3 is CSALTDTQYF. As DNA, the CDR3 is TGCAGTGCTCTTACAGATACGCAGTATTTT. The chain combines TRBV20-1 with TRBJ2-3, with no clear D. The CDR3 covers 10 residues. The germline V gene has CDR1 DFQATT and CDR2 SNEGSKA (reference sequence). The germline V and J ends were trimmed by 5 bases and 3 bases, with 3 bases remaining between them.

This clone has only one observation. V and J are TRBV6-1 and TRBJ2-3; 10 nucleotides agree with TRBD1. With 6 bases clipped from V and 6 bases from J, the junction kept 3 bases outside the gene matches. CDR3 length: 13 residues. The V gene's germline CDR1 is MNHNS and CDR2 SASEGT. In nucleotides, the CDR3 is TGTGCCAGCAGGGGGACAGGGGTTGATACGCAGTATTTT. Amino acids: CASRGTGVDTQYF.

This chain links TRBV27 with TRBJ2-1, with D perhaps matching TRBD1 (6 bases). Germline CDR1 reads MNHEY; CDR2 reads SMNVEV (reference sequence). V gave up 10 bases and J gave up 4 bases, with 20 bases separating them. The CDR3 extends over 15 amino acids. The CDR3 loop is CANYTGQKPYNEQFF. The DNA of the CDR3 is TGTGCCAACTACACGGGACAAAAACCTTACAATGAGCAGTTCTTC.

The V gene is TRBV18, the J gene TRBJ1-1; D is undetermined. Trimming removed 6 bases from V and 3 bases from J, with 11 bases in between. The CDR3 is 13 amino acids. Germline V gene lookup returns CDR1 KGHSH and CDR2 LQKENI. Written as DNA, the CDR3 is TGTGCCAGCTCCCCCACAGAATACACTGAAGCTTTCTTT. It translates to CASSPTEYTEAFF.

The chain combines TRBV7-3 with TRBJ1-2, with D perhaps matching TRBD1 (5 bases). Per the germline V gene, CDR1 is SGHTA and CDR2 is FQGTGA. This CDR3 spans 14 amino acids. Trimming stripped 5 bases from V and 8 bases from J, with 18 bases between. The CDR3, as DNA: TGTGCCAGCAGCCCCGGCCGGAGGGGTGGAGGCTACACCTTC. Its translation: CASSPGRRGGGYTF.

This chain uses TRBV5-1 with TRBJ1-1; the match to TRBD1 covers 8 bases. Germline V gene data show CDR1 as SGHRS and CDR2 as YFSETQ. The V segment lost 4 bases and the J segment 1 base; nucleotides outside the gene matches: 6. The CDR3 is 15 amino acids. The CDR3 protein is CASSQQGTGNTEAFF. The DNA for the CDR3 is TGCGCCAGCAGCCAGCAAGGGACAGGGAACACTGAAGCTTTCTTT.